A single sample gave rise to the 23 T cell receptor beta chains below, sequenced in a study of CD8 T cells in ankylosing spondylitis. TCRdb ran MiXCR on the 5' RACE reads and lists one entry per CDR3 protein. The table includes 380,000 or so distinct CDR3 sequences, 20% detected once. The sample was blood, either unsorted or a sorted T cell fraction (not recorded which). Receptors were obtained from a male donor with ankylosing spondylitis or in good health (not recorded which).

The chain uses TRBV10-2 and TRBJ2-3; a possible D gene is TRBD1 (5 bases). In germline, CDR1 is WSHSY, CDR2 SAAADI. The length of the CDR3 is 13 residues. The V and J ends lost 7 bases and 4 bases respectively, with 12 bases between them. The CDR3 region is CASTQGISDTQYF. In DNA form, the CDR3 reads TGCGCCAGCACGCAGGGAATCTCAGATACGCAGTATTTT.

This chain links TRBV11-2 with TRBJ2-4; D could derive from TRBD1 or TRBD2 (5 bases each). CDR3 size: 14 residues. Germline loops: CDR1 SGHAT, CDR2 FQNNGV. With 0 bases removed from V and 8 bases from J, the gap between germline ends came to 11 bases. The CDR3 bases are TGTGCCAGCAGCTTAGAGGCAGGGCGGGACATTCAGTACTTC. This gives the protein CASSLEAGRDIQYF. The full variable domain, its missing parts supplied by reference TRBV11-2 and TRBJ2-4, is EAGVAQSPRYKIIEKRQSVAFWCNPISGHATLYWYQQILGQGPKLLIQFQNNGVVDDSQLPKDRFSAERLKGVDSTLKIQPAKLEDSAVYLCASSLEAGRDIQYFGAGTRLSVL.

This clonotype was observed a handful of times. V is TRBV3-1 and J is TRBJ2-3, with 9 bases fitting TRBD1. J gave up 1 base and V 1 base, and 9 bases lay outside the gene matches. Looked up from germline, CDR1 is LGHDT and CDR2 is YNNKEL (reference sequence). The CDR3 is made up of 18 amino acids. The CDR3 region is CASSQVRQGGERTDTQYF. The CDR3 region has the DNA TGTGCCAGCAGCCAAGTGAGACAGGGGGGGGAACGCACAGATACGCAGTATTTT.

The sample holds a few counts of this clonotype. This chain links TRBV9 with TRBJ2-1; weak D call: TRBD1 (6 bases). The germline gives CDR1 SGDLS, CDR2 YYNGEE. CDR3 length: 15 amino acids. V lost 4 bases, J lost 5 bases, and 16 bases lay in between. CDR3: CASSPPGGVNNEQFF. Written as DNA, the CDR3 is TGTGCCAGCAGCCCCCCTGGGGGCGTTAACAATGAGCAGTTCTTC. Looking up the rest from reference TRBV9 and TRBJ2-1 gives the full variable domain: DSGVTQTPKHLITATGQRVTLRCSPRSGDLSVYWYQQSLDQGLQFLIQYYNGEERAKGNILERFSAQQFPDLHSELNLSSLELGDSALYFCASSPPGGVNNEQFFGPGTRLTVL.

The chain recombines TRBV5-5 with TRBJ2-2, with TRBD1 matching over 8 bases. Germline trimming cut 0 bases from V and 3 bases from J; bases unmatched to any gene: 10. The CDR3 runs 18 residues. Germline CDR1 reads SGHKS; CDR2 reads YYEKEE (reference sequence). CDR3 coding DNA: TGTGCCAGCAGCTTGGTACATGGACAGGGTATCGACACCGGGGAGCTGTTTTTT. It is translated as CASSLVHGQGIDTGELFF.

This chain uses TRBV2 with TRBJ2-4, with D maybe TRBD1 (6 bases). Germline V gives CDR1 SNHLY, CDR2 FYNNEI. V was clipped by 5 bases and J by 6 bases, with 17 bases between them. The CDR3 is made up of 15 amino acids. CDR3 DNA: TGTGCCAGCAGTTATTCTCAGGGGATCCCAAACATTCAGTACTTC. It yields the protein CASSYSQGIPNIQYF.

This clonotype was seen more than once but under ten times. This chain uses TRBV20-1 with TRBJ2-5; D remains unclear. V was cut by 3 bases and J by 1 base, with 12 bases left in between. This CDR3 has 14 residues. Germline loops: CDR1 DFQATT, CDR2 SNEGSKA (reference sequence). The CDR3 sequence is CSARIWAAQETQYF. The CDR3 DNA follows: TGCAGTGCTAGGATCTGGGCGGCCCAAGAGACCCAGTACTTC.

This rearrangement joins TRBV7-9 to TRBJ2-3; D gene ambiguous. Trimming took 1 base from V and 5 from J, leaving 16 bases between them. CDR1 and CDR2 from the germline V gene are SEHNR and FQNEAQ (reference sequence). The CDR3 length is 16 residues. Written as DNA, the CDR3 is TGTGCCAGCAGCTTAGTTTATTCGGGTTTTGAAGATACGCAGTATTTT. This codes for CASSLVYSGFEDTQYF.

The chain couples TRBV9 to TRBJ2-2; tentatively, D is TRBD1 (6 bases). This CDR3 has 17 residues. V lost 1 base, J lost 2 bases, and 15 bases lay in between. The germline V gene has CDR1 SGDLS and CDR2 YYNGEE. The CDR3 here is CASSVSPGTPNTGELFF. The CDR3 DNA is TGTGCCAGCAGCGTATCCCCTGGGACACCCAACACCGGGGAGCTGTTTTTT.

The chain combines TRBV15 with TRBJ2-1, with 10 bases identical to TRBD2. From germline, CDR1 is LNHNV and CDR2 YYDKDF (reference sequence). This CDR3 is 13 amino acids long. The V gene end was trimmed by 8 bases and the J gene end by 7 bases; junction bases not matched to a gene: 5. CDR3 DNA: TGTGCCACCGATACTAGCGGGGAAAATGAGCAGTTCTTC. Amino acid sequence: CATDTSGENEQFF. Complete variable domain (other parts from reference TRBV15 and TRBJ2-1): DAMVIQNPRYQVTQFGKPVTLSCSQTLNHNVMYWYQQKSSQAPKLLFHYYDKDFNNEADTPDNFQSRRPNTSFCFLDIRSPGLGDTAMYLCATDTSGENEQFFGPGTRLTVL.

This clonotype appeared a few times. The chain couples TRBV4-1 to TRBJ2-7; 7 bases align to TRBD1. The CDR3 is 14 residues long. Germline trimming cut 3 bases from V and 5 bases from J; bases unmatched to any gene: 7. Germline V gives CDR1 MGHRA, CDR2 YSYEKL. CDR3 residues: CASSQATGVNEQYF. The DNA for the CDR3 is TGCGCCAGCAGCCAGGCCACAGGGGTGAACGAGCAGTACTTC.

Of note for this clonotype: One end of the junction fails to match germline, which may point to a read error. The chain joins TRBV7-8 to TRBJ2-7, with 9 bases identical to TRBD2. Germline V gene sequence: CDR1 SGHVS, CDR2 FQNEAQ. This CDR3 has 16 residues. This CDR3 reads CASSLGASGVSYERYF. The CDR3 nucleotides read TGTGCCAGCAGCTTAGGAGCTAGCGGGGTGTCCTACGAGCGGTACTTC. Full variable domain (rest looked up from reference TRBV7-8 and TRBJ2-7): GAGVSQSPRYKVAKRGQDVALRCDPISGHVSLFWYQQALGQGPEFLTYFQNEAQLDKSGLPSDRFFAERPEGSVSTLKIQRTQQEDSAVYLCASSLGASGVSYERYFGPGTRLTVT.

In this sample, this clonotype turned up a few times. The rearrangement uses TRBV6-1 and TRBJ2-1; possible D gene TRBD2, 6 bases. This CDR3 is built from 17 residues. V dropped 1 base and J dropped 1 base, with 14 bases sitting between them. Germline loops: CDR1 MNHNS, CDR2 SASEGT. Here the CDR3 DNA reads TGTGCCAGCAGTGAAGAGGAGGGAGTTAATTCCTACAATGAGCAGTTCTTC. Translated: CASSEEEGVNSYNEQFF.

This clonotype occurred a few times. The chain combines TRBV20-1 with TRBJ1-4, with D tentatively TRBD1 (5 bases). Germline assignment: CDR1 DFQATT and CDR2 SNEGSKA (reference sequence). This CDR3 is built from 13 residues. Deletions cut 3 bases from V and 4 bases from J, with 9 bases between. CDR3 region: CSARQGNNEKLFF. CDR3 DNA sequence: TGCAGTGCTAGGCAGGGAAATAATGAAAAACTGTTTTTT.

This clonotype was detected only a few times. The V call is TRBV12-3 or TRBV12-4, the J call TRBJ1-1; a possible D gene is TRBD1 (5 bases). V shed 7 bases and J shed 4 bases, with 13 bases lying between them. The CDR3 has 13 residues. DNA of the CDR3: TGTGCCAGCACCGAGCCCGGGGGCACTGAAGCTTTCTTT. This sequence encodes CASTEPGGTEAFF.

DNA of the CDR3: TGTGCCAGCAGCCAAGAACCCGGGACAGGAAGACTGTGGGAGCAGTACTTC. Protein sequence: CASSQEPGTGRLWEQYF. The chain joins TRBV3-1 to TRBJ2-7; 8 bases map to TRBD1. Germline loops: CDR1 LGHDT, CDR2 YNNKEL (reference sequence). After removal of 0 bases from V and 7 bases from J, the junction contained 14 bases not matched to a gene. The CDR3 contains 17 residues.

The J gene is TRBJ2-1, the V gene TRBV10-2; D is ambiguous. The CDR3 contains 13 residues. V dropped 8 bases and J dropped 3 bases, with 11 bases sitting between them. In germline, CDR1 is WSHSY, CDR2 SAAADI. CDR3: CASGDRIYNEQFF. DNA for the CDR3: TGCGCCAGCGGGGATCGTATCTACAATGAGCAGTTCTTC.

The rearrangement links TRBV9 to TRBJ2-3; 8 bases map to TRBD2. Germline loops: CDR1 SGDLS, CDR2 YYNGEE. J gave up 7 bases and V 0 bases, and 16 bases lay outside the gene matches. The CDR3 is made up of 18 amino acids. In nucleotides, the CDR3 is TGTGCCAGCAGCGTAGACTTCACTAGCGGCTACACGAGAAATACGCAGTATTTT. Translation: CASSVDFTSGYTRNTQYF.

The sample holds a few counts of this clonotype. The J gene is TRBJ2-4, the V gene TRBV27; D is undetermined. Trimming cost V 6 bases and J 0 bases, with 6 bases left between them. Germline loops: CDR1 MNHEY, CDR2 SMNVEV (reference sequence). The CDR3 runs to 13 residues. The CDR3 DNA follows: TGTGCCAGCAGCCGAATAGCCAAAAACATTCAGTACTTC. It translates to CASSRIAKNIQYF.

The CDR3 here is CASSPIFTTPYNEQFF. The CDR3 DNA is TGTGCCAGCAGCCCCATATTCACTACCCCCTACAATGAGCAGTTCTTC. The chain combines TRBV11-2 with TRBJ2-1; D gene unclear. The V gene lost 5 bases and the J gene lost 2 bases, with 16 bases spanning the gap. Germline CDR1 and CDR2: SGHAT and FQNNGV. This CDR3 is built from 16 residues.

The V and J genes are TRBV9 and TRBJ2-2; D is uncertain. The CDR3 runs to 12 residues. The germline CDR1 and CDR2 sequences are SGDLS and YYNGEE. The V end lost 4 bases, the J end lost 6 bases, and 7 bases lay between the germline ends. The CDR3 DNA sequence: TGTGCCAGCAGCCCTACCTCCGGGGAGCTGTTTTTT. Its protein is CASSPTSGELFF.

The J gene is TRBJ2-3, the V gene TRBV12-3 or TRBV12-4; 11 bases align to TRBD2. The CDR3 sequence is 20 residues long. After removal of 1 base from V and 2 bases from J, the junction contained 14 bases not matched to a gene. The CDR3 is CASSLEGSASGGTPTDTQYF. The CDR3 DNA follows: TGTGCCAGCAGTTTAGAGGGATCGGCTAGCGGGGGGACACCCACAGATACGCAGTATTTT.

The J gene is TRBJ2-7, the V gene TRBV5-1; 7 bases align to TRBD2. V lost 0 bases and J lost 4; bases outside the gene matches: 1. The CDR3 totals 13 residues. CDR1 SGHRS and CDR2 YFSETQ come from the germline V gene. The CDR3 spells CASSLELAYEQYF. CDR3 sequence (DNA): TGCGCCAGCAGCTTGGAACTAGCGTACGAGCAGTACTTC.